This T cell receptor (beta chain) was found in a study of shared clonotypes between healthy human individuals. As for the study in general: CD4 naive cells filled three plates per donor, CD4 memory three, CD8 naive two and CD8 memory one. Study-wide points: Limited genetic and exposure-history diversity came from having few donors. Clonotype sharing across donors was expected to vary with sequencing depth.

Germline loops: CDR1 SGHRS, CDR2 YFSETQ. This CDR3 has 15 residues. V lost 0 bases, J lost 7 bases, and 5 bases stayed unmatched. The split of CD4+ cells yielded CD45RA+ naive and CD45RA-negative memory subsets. This clone was counted once. Its specificity is not known. TCRdb's table, derived via immunoSEQ multiplex PCR, lists solely in-frame clones and lacks some. In the table there are 1,500,000 or so clones, approximately 98.5% of which are singletons. Sequenced input: naive CD4+ T cells sorted from blood. Documented subset: CD45RA+ positively selected. The receptor was isolated from a young man in good health. The chain is built from TRBV5-1 and TRBJ2-3, with 10 nucleotides matching TRBD1. The CDR3, as DNA: TGCGCCAGCAGCTTGGGGGACAGGGGTGCGAATACGCAGTATTTT. Translating gives CASSLGDRGANTQYF. Together with reference TRBV5-1 and TRBJ2-3, the CDR3 gives the full variable domain: KAGVTQTPRYLIKTRGQQVTLSCSPISGHRSVSWYQQTPGQGLQFLFEYFSETQRNKGNFPGRFSGRQFSNSRSEMNVSTLELGDSALYLCASSLGDRGANTQYFGPGTRLTVL.